Sequencing of this T cell receptor (beta chain) was carried out in a study of neoadjuvant anti-PD-1 for oral cavity cancer. Study summary: Patients without progression received a fourth nivolumab dose around day 43, then surgical resection on days 50-56. Whole-study findings and limits: PBMC Gini-index clonality exceeded responders' in non-responders post-nivolumab.

Assay used: immunoSEQ multiplex PCR; TCRdb lists only in-frame clones, some missing. The sample has around 67,000 clones, approximately 87% seen once. Germline V gene data show CDR1 as LNHDA and CDR2 as SQIVND (reference sequence). V lost 4 bases to trimming and J lost 4 bases, with 19 bases between them. The CDR3 has 17 amino acids. As to time point: after neoadjuvant nivolumab, at surgical resection. Patients had newly diagnosed, untreated stage II-IVA oral cavity squamous cell carcinoma. PBMCs were not maintained or expanded in culture before analysis. Comments on this clone: Antigen unknown.

This sequence originates from a person aged 40-85 years with oral cavity squamous cell carcinoma. The input for sequencing was PBMCs, taken after nivolumab (anti-PD-1) treatment. The chain employs TRBV19 and TRBJ1-4; D is unresolved. CDR3 amino acids: CASSTGVGLILNEKLFF. As DNA, the CDR3 is TGTGCCAGTAGTACGGGCGTCGGCCTCATCCTTAATGAAAAACTGTTTTTT.